This T cell receptor (beta chain) was sequenced during a study of blood T cell repertoires in COVID-19 (dated by TCRdb to the early 2020s). Context from the whole study: The collaborator samples originated in the United States, Italy and Spain and spanned the acute and convalescent phases of COVID-19. The prospective study material was composed of cDNA or gDNA derived from T cells, B-cell-depleted T cells, or PBMCs. Deeply sampled blood TCRbeta repertoires from subjects exposed to, actively infected with, or recovered from COVID-19 were included in the dataset. The repertoires were released in a freely available public database intended as a resource for research on the immune response to SARS-CoV-2. Samples came from the ongoing ImmuneRACE study (first 160 participants) plus 1,254 subjects from 6 global collaborators. Sample metadata almost always included a de-identified subject ID, COVID-19 status, age in years and sex. Where available, HLA class I and class II types were obtained from metadata supplied by the sample provider rather than from assay-based typing.

What the authors observed across the whole study: Clinical and demographic metadata were provided uncurated, with the amount varying by source and participant.

TCRbeta CDR3 regions were amplified from genomic DNA using the immunoSEQ Assay, a bias-controlled multiplex PCR. Processing in the source paper ran as follows. The number of nucleated cells in each sample was estimated by amplification of reference gene primers within the assay. To quantify the absolute abundance of each unique TCRbeta CDR3 rearrangement, sequence reads were collapsed and filtered. For each sample, productive Simpson clonality was calculated as the square root of Simpson's diversity index across productive rearrangements. TCRdb took over this immuneACCESS table, retaining in-frame rearrangements with V and J assigned. Such tables are incomplete; in checked studies, under half of the missing clones stem from an unresolved V gene, and the remainder is unexplained. V, J and clone size are taken as reported in that table, and D and trimming were inferred from the DNA itself. The sample has 220,000 or so clones on record, over 80% of them singletons. 5.5% to 7.5% of the sample belongs to the ten largest clones.

Details on this clone: The antigen it recognizes is unknown. No qualities accompany the bases; no much larger clone lies one base away.

Enrolling through a virtual design, the prospective study's participants ranged in age from about 18 to 100 years and lived across some 23 United States geographic areas. Cohort assignment in the prospective study relied on participant-reported clinical history from a screening survey and a study questionnaire. Recovered participants in ImmuneRACE Cohort 3 were defined as having two consecutive negative NP/OP PCR tests, clearance from a healthcare professional, or resolution of symptoms. In the prospective study, whole blood, serum and a nasopharyngeal or oropharyngeal swab were collected from each participant by mobile phlebotomists. Prospective study participants could optionally give additional blood draws and questionnaires over a roughly two-month period. Prospective study blood samples were shipped either frozen or at room temperature before DNA extraction. Sequencing input: PBMCs or T cells enriched from blood (not recorded which). This sequence originates from a woman in her thirties or forties who had recovered from COVID-19.

The DNA sequence is as follows: TGTGCCAGCAGGGACGACAGCTACGAGCAGTACTTC. Translated, it reads CASRDDSYEQYF. Rearrangement joined TRBV2 to TRBJ2-7; the best D guess is TRBD1, with 5 bases matching. From the cysteine through the phenylalanine, the CDR3 covers 12 amino acids. Of the read, only the CDR3 DNA is kept; its 36 bases are in frame from base 1. A distance of 9 bases separates the germline ends of V and J, which lose 6 bases and 3 bases respectively. Sequences SNHLY (CDR1) and FYNNEI (CDR2) are obtained from the germline V gene.